Each of the 6 T cell receptor beta chains below was sequenced from the same sample in a study of early T cells in non-severe SARS-CoV-2 infection. TCRdb used MiXCR to reprocess the 5' RACE reads, holding one entry per CDR3 protein. Altogether 80,000 to 100,000 distinct CDR3 sequences are present, approximately 15% being singletons, with the ten largest covering about 6.1%. The sequenced sample was whole blood. The receptors come from an adult who was a healthcare worker with PCR-confirmed SARS-CoV-2 infection or an uninfected control (not recorded which).

A single count supports this clonotype. The chain has TRBV10-3 and TRBJ2-5; 8 bases line up with TRBD2. There are 15 residues in the CDR3. Germline-derived CDR1 and CDR2 are ENHRY and SYGVKD. V gave up 2 bases and J gave up 0 bases; unmatched junction bases: 2. CDR3 region: CAISERAGDQETQYF. CDR3 sequence (DNA): TGTGCCATCAGTGAGCGAGCGGGGGACCAAGAGACCCAGTACTTC.

The V and J genes are TRBV29-1 and TRBJ2-5; D unclear. The CDR3 sequence is 13 residues long. V was cut by 0 bases and J by 5 bases, with 10 bases left in between. CDR1 and CDR2 (germline): SQVTM, ANQGSEA. The CDR3 sequence is CSVEDPGRETQYF. The CDR3 coding sequence is TGCAGCGTTGAAGATCCCGGACGGGAGACCCAGTACTTC.

This clonotype was picked up a small number of times. V is TRBV6-1 and J is TRBJ1-6; 9 bases align to TRBD1. The CDR3 spans 15 residues. J lost 6 bases, V lost 4 bases, and 4 bases had no gene match. CDR1 and CDR2 (germline): MNHNS, SASEGT. The CDR3 DNA reads TGTGCCAGCAGTGTACAGGGGGCAGGTAATTCACCCCTCCACTTT. Its protein product is CASSVQGAGNSPLHF.

This clonotype has a count of ten or more. The J gene is TRBJ2-7, the V gene TRBV7-2; tentative D call: TRBD1 (5 bases). V was cut by 5 bases and J by 2 bases, with 19 bases left in between. The CDR3 sequence is 16 residues long. CDR1 and CDR2 (germline): SGHTA, FQGNSA. The CDR3, as DNA: TGTGCCAGCAGCACCAGAGGCAGGGCTAAAACCTACGAGCAGTACTTC. Translated: CASSTRGRAKTYEQYF.

The J gene is TRBJ1-4, the V gene TRBV4-3; D may be TRBD1 (6 bases). The CDR3 extends over 19 amino acids. V lost 0 bases and J 9 bases, leaving 26 bases between the germline ends. In germline, CDR1 is LGHNA, CDR2 YSLEER. The CDR3, as DNA: TGCGCCAGCAGCCAAGATCAGAGGACAGAAGGATACATGAGTAAAAAACTGTTTTTT. Amino acids: CASSQDQRTEGYMSKKLFF.

This clonotype was found a few times. This chain connects TRBV10-2 to TRBJ2-5, with a weak D call TRBD1 (5 bases). CDR1 and CDR2 from the germline V gene are WSHSY and SAAADI. Trimming took off 10 bases at V and 5 bases at J, with 20 bases between the two ends. CDR3 size: 14 residues. CDR3 residues: CATSTAGMYETQYF. The CDR3 coding sequence is TGCGCCACCAGCACGGCAGGGATGTACGAGACCCAGTACTTC.